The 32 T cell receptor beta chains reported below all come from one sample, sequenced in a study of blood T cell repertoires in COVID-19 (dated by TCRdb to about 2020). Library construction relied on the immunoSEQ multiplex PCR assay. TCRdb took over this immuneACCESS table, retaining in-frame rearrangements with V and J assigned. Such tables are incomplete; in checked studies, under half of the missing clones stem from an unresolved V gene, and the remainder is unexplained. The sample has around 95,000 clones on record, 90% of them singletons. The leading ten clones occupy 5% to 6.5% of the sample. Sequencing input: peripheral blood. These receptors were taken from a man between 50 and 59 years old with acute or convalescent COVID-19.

The CDR3, as DNA: TGTGCCAGCAGCTTAGCGCTTCAGGGGTCCTCACCCCTCCACTTT. This sequence encodes CASSLALQGSSPLHF. V is TRBV7-9 and J is TRBJ1-6; D is possibly TRBD1 (6 bases). The V end was cut by 0 bases, the J end by 10 bases, with 13 bases between. The CDR3 is 15 amino acids. Per the germline V gene, CDR1 is SEHNR and CDR2 is FQNEAQ (reference sequence).

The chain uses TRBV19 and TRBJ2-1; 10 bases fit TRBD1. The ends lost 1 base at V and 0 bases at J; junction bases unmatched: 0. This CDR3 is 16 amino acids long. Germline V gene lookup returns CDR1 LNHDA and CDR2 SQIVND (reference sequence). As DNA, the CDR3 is TGTGCCAGTAGTATAGGGACAGGGGGCTCCTACAATGAGCAGTTCTTC. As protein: CASSIGTGGSYNEQFF.

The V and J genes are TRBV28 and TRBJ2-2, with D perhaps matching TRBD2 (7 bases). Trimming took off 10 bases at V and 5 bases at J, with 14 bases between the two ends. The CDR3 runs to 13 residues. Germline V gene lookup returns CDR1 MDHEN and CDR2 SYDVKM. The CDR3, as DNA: TGTGCCACCCAAGGGGGGGGGACCGGGGAGCTGTTTTTT. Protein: CATQGGGTGELFF. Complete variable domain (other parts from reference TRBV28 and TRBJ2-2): DVKVTQSSRYLVKRTGEKVFLECVQDMDHENMFWYRQDPGLGLRLIYFSYDVKMKEKGDIPEGYSVSREKKERFSLILESASTNQTSMYLCATQGGGTGELFFGEGSRLTVL.

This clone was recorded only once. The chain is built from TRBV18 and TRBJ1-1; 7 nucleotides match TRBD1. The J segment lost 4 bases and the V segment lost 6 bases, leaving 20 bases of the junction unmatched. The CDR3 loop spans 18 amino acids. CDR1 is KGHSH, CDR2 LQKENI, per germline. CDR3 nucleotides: TGTGCCAGCTCCCCTTATATAATGACAGGGCGGTTGGGCACTGAAGCTTTCTTT. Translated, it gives CASSPYIMTGRLGTEAFF.

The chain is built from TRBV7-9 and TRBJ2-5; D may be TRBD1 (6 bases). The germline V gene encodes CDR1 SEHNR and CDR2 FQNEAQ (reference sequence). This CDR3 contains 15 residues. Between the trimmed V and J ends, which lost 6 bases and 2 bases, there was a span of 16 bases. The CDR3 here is CASRLLQGAQETQYF. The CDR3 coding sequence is TGTGCCAGCAGATTACTACAGGGAGCTCAAGAGACCCAGTACTTC.

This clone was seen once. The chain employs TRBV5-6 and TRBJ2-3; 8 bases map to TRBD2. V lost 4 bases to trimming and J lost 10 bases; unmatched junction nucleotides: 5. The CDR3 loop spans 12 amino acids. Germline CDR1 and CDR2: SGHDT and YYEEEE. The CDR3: CASSPGGRAQYF. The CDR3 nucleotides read TGTGCCAGCAGCCCGGGGGGGCGGGCGCAGTATTTT.

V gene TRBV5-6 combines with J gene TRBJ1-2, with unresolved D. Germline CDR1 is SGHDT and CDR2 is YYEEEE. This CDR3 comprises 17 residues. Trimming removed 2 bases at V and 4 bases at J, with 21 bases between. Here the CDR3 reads CASSFSTDVIRGYGYTF. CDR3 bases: TGTGCCAGCAGCTTTTCGACTGATGTAATTAGAGGCTATGGCTACACCTTC.

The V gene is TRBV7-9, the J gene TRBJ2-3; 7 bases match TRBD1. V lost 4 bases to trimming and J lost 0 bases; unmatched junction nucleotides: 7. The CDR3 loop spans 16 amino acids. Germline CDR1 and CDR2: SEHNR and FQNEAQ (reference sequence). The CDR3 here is CASSSPTGISTDTQYF. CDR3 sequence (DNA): TGTGCCAGCAGCTCCCCGACAGGGATAAGCACAGATACGCAGTATTTT. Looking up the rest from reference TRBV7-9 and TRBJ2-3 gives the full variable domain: DTGVSQNPRHKITKRGQNVTFRCDPISEHNRLYWYRQTLGQGPEFLTYFQNEAQLEKSRLLSDRFSAERPKGSFSTLEIQRTEQGDSAMYLCASSSPTGISTDTQYFGPGTRLTVL.

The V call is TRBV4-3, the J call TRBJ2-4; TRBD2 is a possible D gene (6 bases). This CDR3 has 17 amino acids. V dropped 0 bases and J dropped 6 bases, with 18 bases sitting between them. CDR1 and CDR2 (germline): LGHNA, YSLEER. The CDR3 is CASSQDWGVVGGNIQYF. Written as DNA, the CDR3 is TGCGCCAGCAGCCAAGATTGGGGTGTGGTGGGGGGAAACATTCAGTACTTC.

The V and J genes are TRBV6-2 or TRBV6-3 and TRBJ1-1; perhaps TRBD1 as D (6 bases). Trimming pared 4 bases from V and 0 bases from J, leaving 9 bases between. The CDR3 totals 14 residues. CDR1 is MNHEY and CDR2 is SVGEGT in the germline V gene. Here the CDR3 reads CASSFGGMNTEAFF. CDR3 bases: TGTGCCAGCAGTTTTGGGGGCATGAACACTGAAGCTTTCTTT.

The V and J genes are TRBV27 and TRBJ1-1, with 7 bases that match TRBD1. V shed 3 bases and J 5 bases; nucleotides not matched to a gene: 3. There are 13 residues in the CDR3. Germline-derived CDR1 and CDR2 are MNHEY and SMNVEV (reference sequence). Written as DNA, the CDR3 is TGTGCCAGCAGTTTTCAGGGGGAAACTGAAGCTTTCTTT. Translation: CASSFQGETEAFF.

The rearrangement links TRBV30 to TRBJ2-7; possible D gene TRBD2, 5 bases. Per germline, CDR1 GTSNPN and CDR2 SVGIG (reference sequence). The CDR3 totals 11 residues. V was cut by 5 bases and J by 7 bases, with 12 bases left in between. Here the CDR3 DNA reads TGTGCCTGGGGTCTTTGGAGGGAGCAGTACTTC. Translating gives CAWGLWREQYF.

The CDR3 sequence is CASSYSAQGSYEQYF. CDR3 DNA: TGTGCCAGCAGTTACTCAGCACAGGGGAGCTACGAGCAGTACTTC. V is TRBV6-5 and J is TRBJ2-7; 7 positions match TRBD1. After removal of 0 bases from V and 3 bases from J, the junction contained 5 bases not matched to a gene. Germline assignment: CDR1 MNHEY and CDR2 SVGAGI. The CDR3 loop spans 15 amino acids.

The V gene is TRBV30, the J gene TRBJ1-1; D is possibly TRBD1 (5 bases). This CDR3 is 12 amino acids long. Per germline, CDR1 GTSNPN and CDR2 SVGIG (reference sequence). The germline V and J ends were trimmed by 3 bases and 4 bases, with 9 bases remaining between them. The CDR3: CAWSRVSTEAFF. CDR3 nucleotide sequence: TGTGCCTGGAGCAGGGTGAGCACTGAAGCTTTCTTT.

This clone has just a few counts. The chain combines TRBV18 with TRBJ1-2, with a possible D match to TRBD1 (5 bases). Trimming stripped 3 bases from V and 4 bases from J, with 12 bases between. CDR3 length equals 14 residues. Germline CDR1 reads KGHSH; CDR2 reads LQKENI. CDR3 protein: CASSPAGNLYGYTF. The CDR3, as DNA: TGTGCCAGCTCACCGGCAGGGAACCTCTATGGCTACACCTTC.

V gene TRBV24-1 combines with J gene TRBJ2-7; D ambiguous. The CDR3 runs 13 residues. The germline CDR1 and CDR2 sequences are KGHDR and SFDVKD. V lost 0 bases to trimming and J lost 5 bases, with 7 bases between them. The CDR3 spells CATSDLHIHEQYF. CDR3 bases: TGTGCCACCAGTGATTTGCACATCCACGAGCAGTACTTC.

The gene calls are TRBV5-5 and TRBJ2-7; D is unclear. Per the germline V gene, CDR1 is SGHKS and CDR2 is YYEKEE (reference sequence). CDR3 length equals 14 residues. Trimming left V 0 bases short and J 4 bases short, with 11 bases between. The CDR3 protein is CASSLAFASYEQYF. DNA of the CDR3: TGTGCCAGCAGCTTGGCCTTTGCGAGTTACGAGCAGTACTTC.

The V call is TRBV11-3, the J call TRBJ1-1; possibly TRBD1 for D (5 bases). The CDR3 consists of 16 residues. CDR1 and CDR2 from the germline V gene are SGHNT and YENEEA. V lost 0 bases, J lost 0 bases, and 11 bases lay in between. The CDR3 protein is CASSLEIGHLNTEAFF. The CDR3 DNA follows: TGTGCCAGCAGCTTAGAGATAGGACACCTGAACACTGAAGCTTTCTTT.

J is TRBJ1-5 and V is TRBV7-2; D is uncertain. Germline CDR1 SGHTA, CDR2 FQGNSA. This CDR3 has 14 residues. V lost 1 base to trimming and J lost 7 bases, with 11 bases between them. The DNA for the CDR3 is TGTGCCAGCAGCTTAGACGGTCGTAAGCAGCCCCAGCATTTT. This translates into CASSLDGRKQPQHF.

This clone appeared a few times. The CDR3 sequence is CASSLGAGETQYF. In DNA, the CDR3 is TGTGCCAGCAGCTTGGGAGCGGGAGAGACCCAGTACTTC. The chain has TRBV11-3 and TRBJ2-5; tentative D call: TRBD2 (6 bases). Trimming removed 3 bases at V and 4 bases at J, with 9 bases between. The germline V gene has CDR1 SGHNT and CDR2 YENEEA. This CDR3 contains 13 residues.

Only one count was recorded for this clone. The CDR3 DNA follows: TGTGCCAGCAGCTTGGTTTCCGGGACAGGGAACTATGGCTACACCTTC. As protein: CASSLVSGTGNYGYTF. The chain recombines TRBV11-3 with TRBJ1-2, with 9 bases identical to TRBD1. From germline, CDR1 is SGHNT and CDR2 YENEEA. CDR3 length equals 16 residues. After removal of 3 bases from V and 2 bases from J, the junction contained 7 bases not matched to a gene.

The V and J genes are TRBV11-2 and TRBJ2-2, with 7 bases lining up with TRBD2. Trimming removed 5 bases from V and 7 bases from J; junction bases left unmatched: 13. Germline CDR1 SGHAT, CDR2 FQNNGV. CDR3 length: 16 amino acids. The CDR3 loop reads CASSLYAGALGGELFF. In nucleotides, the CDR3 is TGTGCCAGCAGCCTATATGCGGGAGCACTGGGCGGGGAGCTGTTTTTT.

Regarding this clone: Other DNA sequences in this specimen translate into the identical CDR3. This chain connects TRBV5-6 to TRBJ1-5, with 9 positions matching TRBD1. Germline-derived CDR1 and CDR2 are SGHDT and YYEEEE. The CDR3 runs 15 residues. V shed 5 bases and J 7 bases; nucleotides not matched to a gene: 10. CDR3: CASSSDRGWGQPQHF. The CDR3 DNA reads TGTGCCAGCAGTTCGGACAGGGGATGGGGACAGCCCCAGCATTTT.

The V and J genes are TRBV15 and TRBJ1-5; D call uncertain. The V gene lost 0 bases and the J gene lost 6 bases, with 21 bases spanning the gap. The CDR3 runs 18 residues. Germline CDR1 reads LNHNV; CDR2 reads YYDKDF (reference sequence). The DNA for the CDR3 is TGTGCCACCAGCAGAGACCCGGGCCCCCACTCGGGAGGTCAGCCCCAGCATTTT. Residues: CATSRDPGPHSGGQPQHF.

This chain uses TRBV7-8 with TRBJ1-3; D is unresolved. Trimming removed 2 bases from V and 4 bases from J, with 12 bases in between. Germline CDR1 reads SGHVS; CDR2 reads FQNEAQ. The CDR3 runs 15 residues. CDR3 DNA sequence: TGTGCCAGCAGCTTATCAGCCGGAGGCGGAAACACCATATATTTT. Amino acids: CASSLSAGGGNTIYF.

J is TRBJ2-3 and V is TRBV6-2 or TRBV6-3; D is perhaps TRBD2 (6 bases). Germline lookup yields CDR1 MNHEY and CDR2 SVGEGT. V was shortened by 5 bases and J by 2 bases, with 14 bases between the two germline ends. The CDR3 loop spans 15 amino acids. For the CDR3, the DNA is TGTGCCAGCAGTCCCCTTAGCGGCCTCACAGATACGCAGTATTTT. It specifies CASSPLSGLTDTQYF.

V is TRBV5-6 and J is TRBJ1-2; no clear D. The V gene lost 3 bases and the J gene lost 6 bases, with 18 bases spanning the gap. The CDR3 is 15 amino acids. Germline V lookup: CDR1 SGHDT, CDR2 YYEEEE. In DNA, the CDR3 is TGTGCCAGCAGCTCCTACCTGAGAGGTCAAGATGGCTACACCTTC. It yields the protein CASSSYLRGQDGYTF.

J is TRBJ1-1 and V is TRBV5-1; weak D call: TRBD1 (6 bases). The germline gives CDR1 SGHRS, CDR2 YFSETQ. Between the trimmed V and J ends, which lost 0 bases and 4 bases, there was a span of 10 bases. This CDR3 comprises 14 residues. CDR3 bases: TGCGCCAGCAGCTTGGCTGGGGGCAGCACTGAAGCTTTCTTT. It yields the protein CASSLAGGSTEAFF. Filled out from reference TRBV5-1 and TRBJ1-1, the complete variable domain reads KAGVTQTPRYLIKTRGQQVTLSCSPISGHRSVSWYQQTPGQGLQFLFEYFSETQRNKGNFPGRFSGRQFSNSRSEMNVSTLELGDSALYLCASSLAGGSTEAFFGQGTRLTVV.

CDR3 in DNA: TGTGCCAGCAGCTTGGACCGCTCGGGGACAGATACGCAGTATTTT. Its protein is CASSLDRSGTDTQYF. The chain has TRBV7-2 and TRBJ2-3; perhaps TRBD2 as D (5 bases). The V and J ends lost 3 bases and 3 bases respectively, with 13 bases between them. Germline CDR1 is SGHTA and CDR2 is FQGNSA. The length of the CDR3 is 15 residues.

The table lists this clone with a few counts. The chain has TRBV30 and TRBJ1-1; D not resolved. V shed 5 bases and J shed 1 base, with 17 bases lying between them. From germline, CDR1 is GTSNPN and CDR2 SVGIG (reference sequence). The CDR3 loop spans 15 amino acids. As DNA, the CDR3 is TGTGCCTGGTGGAGGTTTTCGACGTGGAACACTGAAGCTTTCTTT. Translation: CAWWRFSTWNTEAFF.

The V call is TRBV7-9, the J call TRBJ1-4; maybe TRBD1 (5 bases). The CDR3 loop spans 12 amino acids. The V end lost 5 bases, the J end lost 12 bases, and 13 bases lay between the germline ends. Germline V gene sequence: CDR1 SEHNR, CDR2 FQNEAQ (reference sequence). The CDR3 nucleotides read TGTGCCAGCAGCCAGGGCCGGCCACAACTGTTTTTT. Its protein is CASSQGRPQLFF.

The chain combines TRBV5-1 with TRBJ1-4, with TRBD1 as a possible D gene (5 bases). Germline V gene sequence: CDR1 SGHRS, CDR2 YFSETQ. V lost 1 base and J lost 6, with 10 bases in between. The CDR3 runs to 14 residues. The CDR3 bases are TGCGCCAGCAGCTTGACAAGGGGCGATGAAAAACTGTTTTTT. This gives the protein CASSLTRGDEKLFF.